This record covers a single T cell receptor beta chain. Its antigen is currently unknown. The entry originates in a study of radiotherapy plus CTLA-4 blockade in lung cancer. Study information: There were objective responses in 18% of patients, and 31% had disease control.

Sequencing used immunoSEQ multiplex PCR; TCRdb keeps in-frame clones, though not all of them. The repertoire holds about 100,000 clones, with around 82% as singletons. Study observations and caveats: In blood, tumor-derived TCR clones expanded after radiotherapy plus ipilimumab.

The receptor comes from a human donor with non-small cell lung cancer who had stable disease on radiotherapy plus ipilimumab. The sequences come from peripheral blood, collected from a patient treated with radiotherapy plus ipilimumab.

This CDR3 is CASSPGLARAGELFF. The CDR3 DNA sequence: TGCGCCAGCAGTCCGGGACTAGCGAGAGCCGGGGAGCTGTTTTTT. J is TRBJ2-2 and V is TRBV10-1, with TRBD2 matching over 10 bases. The CDR3 has 15 residues. CDR1 is WNHNN and CDR2 is SYGVQD in the germline V gene (reference sequence). Unmatched junction bases numbered 6, after V lost 5 bases and J lost 6 bases.